This T cell receptor beta chain was retrieved from a study of CD8 T cells in ankylosing spondylitis. The CDR3 is made up of 16 amino acids. Germline lookup yields CDR1 SGHDT and CDR2 YYEEEE. This clonotype occurred a few times. The antigen remains undetermined. The junction shows a germline mismatch at one end, possibly a read error. Overall study results and limits: Typical of ankylosing spondylitis blood, it appeared, was a TCR beta motif of several highly homologous variants.

With molecular barcodes, quantitative 5'-RACE was used to make the TCR beta libraries. TCRdb re-derived calls from the 5' RACE reads in MiXCR, one entry per CDR3 protein. The sample lists fewer than 200,000 distinct CDR3 sequences; 8.5% to 10% were seen once. The clonotype was recovered from a female donor with ankylosing spondylitis or in good health (not recorded which). The sample taken for sequencing was blood, either unsorted or a sorted T cell fraction (not recorded which). The J gene is TRBJ2-1, the V gene TRBV5-6, with 10 bases lining up with TRBD2. The CDR3 loop reads CASSFLAGVTYKEQFF. The CDR3, as DNA: TGTGCCAGCAGCTTCCTAGCGGGAGTAACCTACAAAGAGCAGTTCTTC.